The 15 T cell receptor beta chains given below trace back to one sample, sequenced in a study of graft-versus-host responses after intestinal transplantation. Sequencing was performed with immunoSEQ multiplex PCR; in TCRdb, only in-frame clones are kept and a portion is missing. This table has some 14,000 clones, approximately 84% appearing once. The sequences come from PBMCs, collected after intestinal transplantation. These receptors all stem from a human patient who received an intestinal transplant, so some T cells may come from the graft donor.

The chain uses TRBV7-3 and TRBJ2-5; perhaps TRBD2 as D (5 bases). V dropped 5 bases and J dropped 5 bases, with 6 bases sitting between them. Germline CDR1 is SGHTA and CDR2 is FQGTGA. The CDR3 is 11 amino acids. The CDR3 coding sequence is TGTGCCAGCAGCCCGGGGGAGACCCAGTACTTC. Translation gives CASSPGETQYF.

The rearrangement joins TRBV18 to TRBJ2-3; D gene unclear. Per germline, CDR1 KGHSH and CDR2 LQKENI. Trimming took 3 bases from V and 4 from J, leaving 2 bases between them. This CDR3 has 11 amino acids. The CDR3 DNA reads as TGTGCCAGCTCACCTTCAGATACGCAGTATTTT. It translates to CASSPSDTQYF.

Remarks on this clone: Mismatch with germline at one junction end may stem from a read error. The genes are TRBV28 and TRBJ1-5; maybe TRBD1 (5 bases). The V gene's germline CDR1 is MDHEN and CDR2 SYDVKM. CDR3 length: 15 residues. CDR3 bases: TGTGCCAGCAGTCCCCAAACGACAGCAAATCGGCCCCAGCATTTT. It translates to CASSPQTTANRPQHF.

The CDR3 loop is CSASWGTGDTEAFF. Written as DNA, the CDR3 is TGCAGCGCCTCGTGGGGGACAGGGGACACTGAAGCTTTCTTT. The rearrangement links TRBV29-1 to TRBJ1-1; 10 bases line up with TRBD1. This CDR3 has 14 residues. The junction had 8 bases not matched to a gene; V was cut back by 7 bases and J by 3 bases. Germline loops: CDR1 SQVTM, CDR2 ANQGSEA. Complete variable domain (other parts from reference TRBV29-1 and TRBJ1-1): SAVISQKPSRDICQRGTSLTIQCQVDSQVTMMFWYRQQPGQSLTLIATANQGSEATYESGFVIDKFPISRPNLTFSTLTVSNMSPEDSSIYLCSASWGTGDTEAFFGQGTRLTVV.

The V call is TRBV6-5, the J call TRBJ1-3; D ambiguous. This CDR3 has 14 amino acids. The ends were cut back, 8 bases at V and 0 bases at J, with 11 bases in the middle. Germline V gene lookup returns CDR1 MNHEY and CDR2 SVGAGI. The CDR3 loop reads CASVAQDSGNTIYF. The DNA for the CDR3 is TGTGCCAGCGTAGCTCAGGACTCTGGAAACACCATATATTTT.

The chain carries TRBV29-1 and TRBJ2-4; 7 bases fit TRBD2. The V segment lost 1 base and the J segment 0 bases; nucleotides outside the gene matches: 15. Per germline, CDR1 SQVTM and CDR2 ANQGSEA. The CDR3 totals 19 residues. In DNA, the CDR3 is TGCAGCGTTGAAGGGTTTTATAGCGGGTCCTCCGGAGCCAAAAACATTCAGTACTTC. The encoded protein is CSVEGFYSGSSGAKNIQYF.

CDR3: CASSYSNPQGARGYTF. The CDR3 DNA is TGTGCCAGCAGTTACTCGAATCCACAGGGGGCTAGGGGCTACACCTTC. This rearrangement joins TRBV6-5 to TRBJ1-2; 9 bases fit TRBD1. V lost 0 bases to trimming and J lost 8 bases; unmatched junction nucleotides: 10. Per the germline V gene, CDR1 is MNHEY and CDR2 is SVGAGI. The CDR3 runs to 16 residues.

A word on this clone: One end of the junction varies from germline; a read error may be responsible. V is TRBV7-7 and J is TRBJ2-3; the D is unclear. The CDR3 extends over 14 amino acids. Germline CDR1 SSHAT, CDR2 FNYEAQ (reference sequence). DNA of the CDR3: TGTGCTAGCAGCTTTTCCATTGGCGCAGATACGCAGTATTTT. Residues: CASSFSIGADTQYF.

The chain combines TRBV5-1 with TRBJ1-2; D ambiguous. The germline CDR1 and CDR2 sequences are SGHRS and YFSETQ. V lost 2 bases and J lost 8, with 13 bases in between. The CDR3 contains 13 residues. The CDR3, as DNA: TGCGCCAGCAGCTTAGGTCCCGTAAGAGGCTACACCTTC. Amino acids: CASSLGPVRGYTF. The whole variable domain, remainder taken from reference TRBV5-1 and TRBJ1-2, is KAGVTQTPRYLIKTRGQQVTLSCSPISGHRSVSWYQQTPGQGLQFLFEYFSETQRNKGNFPGRFSGRQFSNSRSEMNVSTLELGDSALYLCASSLGPVRGYTFGSGTRLTVV.

In its sample, this clone was seen a few times. The CDR3 ends on some other residue instead of the conserved phenylalanine or tryptophan, so this is likely a read error. The limits of the CDR3 on the DNA are not certain, so only TCRdb's listed CDR3 is given. The genes are TRBV6-1 and TRBJ2-7; the DNA was not used to check the table's D call, TRBD2. The length of the CDR3 is 12 amino acids, counting both ends. Per the germline V gene, CDR1 is MNHNS and CDR2 is SASEGT. The CDR3 protein is CASSEAQRERGL.

The gene calls are TRBV7-9 and TRBJ1-1; D perhaps matches TRBD1 (6 bases). This CDR3 spans 12 amino acids. V shed 5 bases and J shed 5 bases, with 9 bases lying between them. The germline V gene has CDR1 SEHNR and CDR2 FQNEAQ (reference sequence). In nucleotides, the CDR3 is TGTGCCAGCAGCCGCCAGGGGACTGAAGCTTTCTTT. Protein sequence: CASSRQGTEAFF.

This clone was seen just once. The rearrangement uses TRBV5-5 and TRBJ1-3; D not certain. Germline CDR1 reads SGHKS; CDR2 reads YYEKEE (reference sequence). V was shortened by 2 bases and J by 2 bases, with 8 bases between the two germline ends. The CDR3 extends over 14 amino acids. This CDR3 is CASSLRGTGNTIYF. The CDR3 nucleotides are TGTGCCAGCAGCTTACGAGGAACTGGAAACACCATATATTTT.

This chain joins TRBV6-5 and TRBJ2-1; no reliable D call. V was cut by 3 bases and J by 0 bases, with 9 bases left in between. Germline V gene data show CDR1 as MNHEY and CDR2 as SVGAGI. This CDR3 spans 15 amino acids. The CDR3 protein is CASSYGLSSYNEQFF. The CDR3, as DNA: TGTGCCAGCAGTTATGGCTTGAGCTCCTACAATGAGCAGTTCTTC.

This clone was recorded a few times. The V call is TRBV7-9, the J call TRBJ2-7, with D unclear. CDR1 is SEHNR, CDR2 FQNEAQ, per germline (reference sequence). This CDR3 spans 11 amino acids. V was pared by 3 bases and J by 6 bases, with 6 bases between. The CDR3 here is CASSFGREQYF. The DNA for the CDR3 is TGTGCCAGCAGCTTTGGCCGCGAGCAGTACTTC.

The rearrangement joins TRBV4-2 to TRBJ2-7, with TRBD2 as a possible D gene (5 bases). Germline CDR1 and CDR2: LGHNA and YNFKEQ. This CDR3 is 14 amino acids long. The ends were cut back, 0 bases at V and 6 bases at J, with 12 bases in the middle. CDR3 loop: CASSQESLRGEQYF. The CDR3 DNA is TGTGCCAGCAGCCAAGAGAGTCTACGGGGCGAGCAGTACTTC.